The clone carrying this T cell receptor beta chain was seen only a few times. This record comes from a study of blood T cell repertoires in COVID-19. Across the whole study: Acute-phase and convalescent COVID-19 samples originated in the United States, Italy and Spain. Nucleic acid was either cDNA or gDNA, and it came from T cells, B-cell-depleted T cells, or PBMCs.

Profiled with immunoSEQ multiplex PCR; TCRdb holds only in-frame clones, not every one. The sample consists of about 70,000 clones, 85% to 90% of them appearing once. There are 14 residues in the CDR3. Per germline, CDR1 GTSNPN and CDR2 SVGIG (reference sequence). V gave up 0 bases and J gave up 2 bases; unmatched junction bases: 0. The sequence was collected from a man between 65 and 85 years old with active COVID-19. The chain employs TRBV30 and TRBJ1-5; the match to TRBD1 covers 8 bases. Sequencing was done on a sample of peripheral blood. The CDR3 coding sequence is TGTGCCTGGAGTGTACAGGGGGGCAATCAGCCCCAGCATTTT. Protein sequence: CAWSVQGGNQPQHF. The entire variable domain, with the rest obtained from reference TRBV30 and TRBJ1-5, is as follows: SQTIHQWPATLVQPVGSPLSLECTVEGTSNPNLYWYRQAAGRGLQLLFYSVGIGQISSEVPQNLSASRPQDRQFILSSKKLLLSDSGFYLCAWSVQGGNQPQHFGDGTRLSIL.